This paragraph covers one TCR beta chain sequence. Its antigen is not known. It may be a read error: a sequence one base away is much more abundant. The sample belongs to a study of breast tumors, draining lymph nodes, adjacent tissues. TCRdb re-analysed the multiplex PCR reads in MiXCR, keeping a single row per CDR3 protein. The sample has 200,000 or so distinct CDR3 sequences; roughly 31% are singletons. Study-level points and caveats: Tumor repertoires ranked between lymph nodes and nontumor tissue in diversity, with V and J gene preferences. Data fit most tumor T cells coming from lymph node, expanding in tumor.

Samples came from axillary lymph nodes draining the breast cancer. This CDR3 contains 14 residues. After removal of 7 bases from V and 6 bases from J, the junction contained 9 bases not matched to a gene. Germline V gene data show CDR1 as MNHEY and CDR2 as SVGAGI. The receptor comes from a female donor with breast cancer. Some clones in this sample may be carry-over from other donors' samples. The sample was axillary lymph node tissue. This chain joins TRBV6-5 and TRBJ1-3; the match to TRBD1 covers 7 bases. The CDR3, as DNA: TGTGCCAGCACCTCGACAGGGAATGAAAACACCATATATTTT. Translating it yields CASTSTGNENTIYF.